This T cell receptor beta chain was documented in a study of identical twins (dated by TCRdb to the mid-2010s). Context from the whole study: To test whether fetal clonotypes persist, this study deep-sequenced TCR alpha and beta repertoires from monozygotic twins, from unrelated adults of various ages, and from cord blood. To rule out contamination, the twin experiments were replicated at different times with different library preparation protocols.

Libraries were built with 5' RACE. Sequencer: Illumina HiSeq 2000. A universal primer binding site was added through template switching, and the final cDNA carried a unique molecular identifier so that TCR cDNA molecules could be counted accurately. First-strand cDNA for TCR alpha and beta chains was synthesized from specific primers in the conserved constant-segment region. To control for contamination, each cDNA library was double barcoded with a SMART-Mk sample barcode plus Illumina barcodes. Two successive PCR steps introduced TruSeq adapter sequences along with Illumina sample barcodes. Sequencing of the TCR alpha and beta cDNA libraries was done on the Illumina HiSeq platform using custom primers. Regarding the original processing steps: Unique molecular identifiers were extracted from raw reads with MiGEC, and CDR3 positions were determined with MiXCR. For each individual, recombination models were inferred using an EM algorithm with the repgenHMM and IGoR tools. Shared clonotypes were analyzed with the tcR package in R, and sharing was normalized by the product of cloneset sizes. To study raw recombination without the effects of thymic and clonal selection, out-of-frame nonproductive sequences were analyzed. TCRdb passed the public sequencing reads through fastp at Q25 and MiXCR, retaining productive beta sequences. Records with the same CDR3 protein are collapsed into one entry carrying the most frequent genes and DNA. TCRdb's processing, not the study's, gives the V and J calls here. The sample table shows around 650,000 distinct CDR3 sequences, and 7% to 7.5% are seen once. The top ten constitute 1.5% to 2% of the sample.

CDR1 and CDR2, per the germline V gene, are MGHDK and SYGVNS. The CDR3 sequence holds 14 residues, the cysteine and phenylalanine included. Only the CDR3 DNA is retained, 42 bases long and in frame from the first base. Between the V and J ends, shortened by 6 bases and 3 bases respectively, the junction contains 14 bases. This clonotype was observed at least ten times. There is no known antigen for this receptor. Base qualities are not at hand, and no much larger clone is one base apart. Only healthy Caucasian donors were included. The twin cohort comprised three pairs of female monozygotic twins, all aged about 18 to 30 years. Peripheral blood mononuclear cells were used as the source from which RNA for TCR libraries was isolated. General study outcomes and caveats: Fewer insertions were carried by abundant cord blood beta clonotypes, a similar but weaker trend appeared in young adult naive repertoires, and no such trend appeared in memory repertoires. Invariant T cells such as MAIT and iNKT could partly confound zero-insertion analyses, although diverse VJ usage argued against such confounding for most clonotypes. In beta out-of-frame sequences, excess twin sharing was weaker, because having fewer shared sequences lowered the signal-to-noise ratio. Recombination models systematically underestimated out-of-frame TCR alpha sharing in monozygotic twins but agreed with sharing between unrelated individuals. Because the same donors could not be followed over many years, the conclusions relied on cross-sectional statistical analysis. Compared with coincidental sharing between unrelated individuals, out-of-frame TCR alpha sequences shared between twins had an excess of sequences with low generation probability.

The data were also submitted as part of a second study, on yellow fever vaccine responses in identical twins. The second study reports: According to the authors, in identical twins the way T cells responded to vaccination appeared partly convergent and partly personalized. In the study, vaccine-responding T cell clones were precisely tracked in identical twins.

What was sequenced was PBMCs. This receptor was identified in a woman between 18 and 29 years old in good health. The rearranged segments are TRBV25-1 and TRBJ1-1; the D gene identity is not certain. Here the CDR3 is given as CASRRRASDTEAFF. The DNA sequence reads TGTGCCAGCAGGAGGAGGGCCTCGGACACTGAAGCTTTCTTT.